This T cell receptor beta chain was found in a study of CD8 T cells in ankylosing spondylitis. General study results and limits: About 8 highly homologous variants made up a TCR beta motif that seemed to typify ankylosing spondylitis blood. Disease-linked clones were found to be CD8+ and relatively rare in peripheral blood. Significant enrichment of disease-linked clones was reportedly seen in matched ankylosing spondylitis synovial fluid. Earlier work had already found some motif variants in reactive arthritis synovial fluid and blood.

TCRdb re-derived calls from the 5' RACE reads in MiXCR, one entry per CDR3 protein. Seen here are 30,000 to 35,000 distinct CDR3 sequences, roughly 29% observed once, and the top ten hold about 50%. Relative to its sample, this clonotype is medium-sized. The antigen remains unidentified. This TCR came from a male donor with ankylosing spondylitis. The specimen was synovial fluid, either unsorted or a sorted T cell fraction (not recorded which).

CDR3 protein: CASSAGGTRVDEKLFF. Here the CDR3 DNA reads TGTGCCAGCAGCGCAGGGGGCACTCGGGTTGATGAAAAACTGTTTTTT. This chain joins TRBV5-5 and TRBJ1-4, with TRBD1 matching 8 bases. The CDR3 runs 16 residues. Looked up from germline, CDR1 is SGHKS and CDR2 is YYEKEE (reference sequence). Trimming at V came to 4 bases and at J to 6 bases, leaving 11 bases not matched to a gene.